The 19 T cell receptor beta chains in this list originate from one sample, sequenced in a study of T cells in women clearing cervical HPV infection. The repertoire was sequenced with immunoSEQ multiplex PCR; TCRdb's copy has only in-frame clones and lacks some. This table lists tens of thousands of clones. The sequenced material came from blood buffy coat. These receptors were collected from a woman between 18 and 70 years old with a cervical HPV16 infection that either progressed to CIN3+ or cleared (not recorded which).

Concerning this clone: The read falls 3 residues short of the CDR3 end, and the missing part is taken from the germline J gene. The genes are TRBV30 and TRBJ1-2, with D perhaps TRBD1 (6 bases). Germline loops: CDR1 GTSNPN, CDR2 SVGIG (reference sequence). The CDR3 sequence is 15 residues long. The sequenced CDR3 bases are TGTGCCTGGAGTTTGACTCAGACAGGACGACTACAC. It encodes CAWSLTQTGRLH. The whole CDR3 reads CAWSLTQTGRLHYTF. The variable domain in full, with the rest retrieved from reference TRBV30 and TRBJ1-2, is SQTIHQWPATLVQPVGSPLSLECTVEGTSNPNLYWYRQAAGRGLQLLFYSVGIGQISSEVPQNLSASRPQDRQFILSSKKLLLSDSGFYLCAWSLTQTGRLHYTFGSGTRLTVV.

Worth noting for this clone: Read data end 3 residues before the CDR3 end; the end is taken from the germline J gene. V is TRBV20-1 and J is TRBJ1-2, with D possibly TRBD1 on 5 matching bases. Germline-derived CDR1 and CDR2 are DFQATT and SNEGSKA (reference sequence). This CDR3 comprises 13 residues. V lost 1 base and J lost 6, with 12 bases in between. CDR3 region: CSARVAGRDGYTF. CDR3 DNA (partial): TGCAGTGCTAGAGTAGCAGGGCGCGATGGC.

CDR3 amino acids: CASSFSGDTEAFF. CDR3 DNA (partial): TGTGCCAGCAGCTTTTCAGGGGATACTGAA. This chain links TRBV11-2 with TRBJ1-1; D is perhaps TRBD1 (6 bases). The read is 3 residues too short to cover the CDR3 end, so that end is filled in from the germline J gene. Germline loops: CDR1 SGHAT, CDR2 FQNNGV. This CDR3 spans 13 amino acids. The V end was cut by 3 bases, the J end by 5 bases, with 10 bases between.

In the case of this clone: The CDR3 goes on 3 residues after the read ends, and that part is filled in from the germline J gene. The genes are TRBV6-2 or TRBV6-3 and TRBJ2-5; TRBD2 is a possible D gene (5 bases). The V gene's germline CDR1 is MNHEY and CDR2 SVGEGT. Trimming pared 6 bases from V and 4 bases from J, leaving 9 bases between. The CDR3 runs 12 residues. The CDR3: CASSPGGETQYF. The DNA read from the CDR3 is TGTGCCAGCAGCCCAGGAGGAGAGACC.

Of note for this clone: Read coverage stops 3 residues before the CDR3 terminus; the germline J gene supplies the remainder. The chain joins TRBV19 to TRBJ1-5; no definite D call. Per the germline V gene, CDR1 is LNHDA and CDR2 is SQIVND (reference sequence). The CDR3 runs to 15 residues. V was clipped by 2 bases and J by 2 bases, with 10 bases between them. Incomplete CDR3 DNA: TGTGCCAGTAGTATACAGCCCCGGGGCAATCAGCCC. Its translation: CASSIQPRGNQP. In full, the CDR3 is CASSIQPRGNQPQHF.

With regard to this clone: From the germline J gene comes the end of the CDR3, since the read stops 3 residues before it. The V call is TRBV19, the J call TRBJ1-2, with D tentatively TRBD1 (5 bases). Germline CDR1 LNHDA, CDR2 SQIVND (reference sequence). The V end was cut by 1 base, the J end by 4 bases, with 7 bases between. The CDR3 is made up of 13 amino acids. The CDR3 bases that were read are TGTGCCAGTAGTATAGGCCAGGGCTATGGC. This gives the protein CASSIGQGYG. The whole CDR3 protein is CASSIGQGYGYTF. The whole variable domain, remainder taken from reference TRBV19 and TRBJ1-2, is DGGITQSPKYLFRKEGQNVTLSCEQNLNHDAMYWYRQDPGQGLRLIYYSQIVNDFQKGDIAEGYSVSREKKESFPLTVTSAQKNPTAFYLCASSIGQGYGYTFGSGTRLTVV.

About this clone: The read ends 3 residues before the CDR3 terminus; that terminus is restored from the germline J gene. The rearrangement links TRBV19 to TRBJ2-7; TRBD1 might be the D (6 bases). V lost 1 base to trimming and J lost 0 bases, with 7 bases between them. CDR1 and CDR2 (germline): LNHDA, SQIVND (reference sequence). This CDR3 region has 14 residues. The part of the CDR3 DNA that was read is TGTGCCAGTAGTATAGTGGACAGCTCCTACGAG. Its protein is CASSIVDSSYE. The whole CDR3 protein is CASSIVDSSYEQYF. The full variable domain, completed using reference TRBV19 and TRBJ2-7, is DGGITQSPKYLFRKEGQNVTLSCEQNLNHDAMYWYRQDPGQGLRLIYYSQIVNDFQKGDIAEGYSVSREKKESFPLTVTSAQKNPTAFYLCASSIVDSSYEQYFGPGTRLTVT.

About this clone itself: Read sequence stops 3 residues before the CDR3 end, and the germline J gene provides the missing end. V is TRBV7-7 and J is TRBJ2-5; 11 nucleotides agree with TRBD2. CDR3 length: 16 residues. Per germline, CDR1 SSHAT and CDR2 FNYEAQ (reference sequence). V gave up 1 base and J gave up 2 bases; unmatched junction bases: 3. The sequenced CDR3 bases are TGTGCCAGCAGCTTAGATGCTAGCGGGGGGCAAGAGACC. It codes for CASSLDASGGQET. Given in full, the CDR3 is CASSLDASGGQETQYF.

Comments on this clone: The CDR3 end lies 3 residues beyond the end of the read and is filled in from the germline J gene. The chain has TRBV11-2 and TRBJ2-7; TRBD2 agrees at 7 bases. The CDR3 consists of 15 residues. Germline assignment: CDR1 SGHAT and CDR2 FQNNGV. J was trimmed by 3 bases and V by 0 bases; bases with no gene match: 5. The sequenced CDR3 bases are TGTGCCAGCAGCTTAGAGGCGGGAGCAGGCTACGAG. This codes for CASSLEAGAGYE. The full CDR3 sequence reads CASSLEAGAGYEQYF. Complete variable domain (other parts from reference TRBV11-2 and TRBJ2-7): EAGVAQSPRYKIIEKRQSVAFWCNPISGHATLYWYQQILGQGPKLLIQFQNNGVVDDSQLPKDRFSAERLKGVDSTLKIQPAKLEDSAVYLCASSLEAGAGYEQYFGPGTRLTVT.

Of note for this clone: The read falls 3 residues short of the CDR3 end, and the missing part is taken from the germline J gene. The rearrangement uses TRBV2 and TRBJ1-2; TRBD1 matches 9 bases. The V gene end was trimmed by 7 bases and the J gene end by 5 bases; junction bases not matched to a gene: 8. Germline assignment: CDR1 SNHLY and CDR2 FYNNEI. The CDR3 extends over 14 amino acids. CDR3 DNA (partial): TGTGCCAGCATCCAAGGACAGGGGAAATATGGC. Amino acid sequence: CASIQGQGKYG. The whole CDR3 region reads CASIQGQGKYGYTF.

In the case of this clone: The read is 3 residues too short to cover the CDR3 end, so that end is filled in from the germline J gene. This chain uses TRBV5-8 with TRBJ2-4; 7 nucleotides match TRBD1. This CDR3 is built from 12 residues. Germline-derived CDR1 and CDR2 are SGHTS and YDEGEE. The CDR3 DNA, read in part, is TGTGCCAGCAGCCACATGGGACAGTCT. Translating gives CASSHMGQS. The full-length CDR3 reads as CASSHMGQSQYF.

On this clone: The DNA ends 3 residues before the CDR3 does, and the rest of the CDR3 is filled in from the germline J gene. This chain uses TRBV7-9 with TRBJ2-4, with TRBD1 as a possible D gene (6 bases). Germline CDR1 and CDR2: SEHNR and FQNEAQ (reference sequence). This CDR3 region has 14 residues. The CDR3 sequence: CASSLAGGGYGQYF. CDR3 DNA, as far as it was read: TGTGCCAGCAGCTTAGCTGGGGGCGGCTATGGT.

Partial CDR3 DNA: TGTGCCAGCAGCCGTCACCTCACTGAGTCCTACGAG. Amino acid sequence: CASSRHLTESYE. The entire CDR3 reads CASSRHLTESYEQYF. This chain links TRBV12-3 or TRBV12-4 with TRBJ2-7; no definite D call. The CDR3 end falls 3 residues outside the read, so it is completed with the germline J gene. V was clipped by 6 bases and J by 1 base, with 16 bases between them. The CDR3 is made up of 15 amino acids.

To note about this clone: Read coverage stops 3 residues before the CDR3 terminus; the germline J gene supplies the remainder. The V gene is TRBV20-1, the J gene TRBJ2-4; 8 bases are a match to TRBD1. V lost 1 base to trimming and J lost 5 bases; unmatched junction nucleotides: 7. The germline gives CDR1 DFQATT, CDR2 SNEGSKA (reference sequence). The CDR3 covers 15 residues. The sequenced CDR3 bases are TGCAGTGCTAGAGGTCTCGCGACAGGGGAAAACATT. This translates into CSARGLATGENI. The entire CDR3 sequence reads CSARGLATGENIQYF.

Worth noting for this clone: Sequencing ends 3 residues short of the CDR3 end; the germline J gene provides the rest. V usage is TRBV29-1 and J usage is TRBJ1-1; 7 bases match TRBD1. Germline V gene sequence: CDR1 SQVTM, CDR2 ANQGSEA. This CDR3 has 13 amino acids. V was pared by 1 base and J by 1 base, with 0 bases of the junction left unmatched. CDR3 sequence: CSVEGQGNTEAFF. Partial CDR3 DNA: TGCAGCGTTGAAGGACAGGGGAACACTGAA.

Comments on this clone: Read data end 3 residues before the CDR3 end; the end is taken from the germline J gene. The rearrangement links TRBV20-1 to TRBJ1-2, with 8 bases aligning to TRBD1. The germline gives CDR1 DFQATT, CDR2 SNEGSKA (reference sequence). The length of the CDR3 is 15 residues. CDR3 DNA, as far as it was read: TGCAGTGCTAGAGATTGGCAGGGGGCGCTGAACGAC. Amino acids: CSARDWQGALND. The complete CDR3 protein is CSARDWQGALNDYTF.

Turning to this clone: The read gets to within 3 residues of the CDR3 end, and the germline J gene fills in the rest. V is TRBV6-2 or TRBV6-3 and J is TRBJ2-2; 10 nucleotides agree with TRBD2. The V and J ends lost 5 bases and 0 bases, in that order; junction bases with no gene match: 3. The CDR3 is made up of 16 amino acids. CDR1 is MNHEY, CDR2 SVGEGT, per germline. The part of the CDR3 DNA that was read is TGTGCCAGCAGTCGGGGACTAGCGACGAACACCGGGGAG. It specifies CASSRGLATNTGE. The whole CDR3 is CASSRGLATNTGELFF.

A remark on this clone: The read gets to within 3 residues of the CDR3 end, and the germline J gene fills in the rest. The genes are TRBV6-2 or TRBV6-3 and TRBJ1-2; maybe TRBD1 (6 bases). Deletions cut 8 bases from V and 5 bases from J, with 18 bases between. From germline, CDR1 is MNHEY and CDR2 SVGEGT. The CDR3 has 14 amino acids. Partial CDR3 DNA: TGTGCCAGCCAACCTGGGGTAACAGGGTATGGC. Its protein is CASQPGVTGYG. The CDR3, in full, reads CASQPGVTGYGYTF.

CDR3 DNA, as far as it was read: TGTGCCAGCAGTTCTCTAGCGGGGGATGCGGATGAG. Amino acid sequence: CASSSLAGDADE. The entire CDR3 protein reads CASSSLAGDADEQFF. The J gene is TRBJ2-1, the V gene TRBV2, with 10 bases aligning to TRBD2. With the read ending 3 residues before the CDR3 end, the germline J gene is used to fill in that end. Germline CDR1 and CDR2: SNHLY and FYNNEI. CDR3 length: 15 residues. With V trimmed by 5 bases and J by 8 bases, 9 bases remained unmatched.